The source of this TCR beta chain is a study of beta chain features in type 1 diabetes. The isolated RNA, all of it, was reverse transcribed, so expressed TCRB transcripts were what got sequenced. TCRdb keeps only in-frame clones here, not all; method: immunoSEQ multiplex PCR. Of around 400,000 clones in the sample, approximately 16% are singletons; the top ten hold more than 0.015%. The V and J ends lost 1 base and 3 bases respectively, with 8 bases between them. Germline V gene data show CDR1 as SEHNR and CDR2 as FQNEAQ (reference sequence). The CDR3 is 14 amino acids. The chain combines TRBV7-9 with TRBJ2-3; TRBD1 might be the D (5 bases). The sequence came from a young woman in good health. Sequencing was carried out using naive CD4+ T cells from blood. CDR3 nucleotides: TGTGCCAGCAGCTTAGTTCCAGGGACAGATACGCAGTATTTT. Its protein is CASSLVPGTDTQYF.